The rows below give T cell receptor beta chains drawn from one sample of a study of identical twins. Using its own MiXCR run on the 5' RACE reads, TCRdb lists one record per CDR3 protein. Among roughly 710,000 distinct CDR3 sequences listed, approximately 6.1% were seen once. Sequences were obtained from naive T cells sorted from blood. These receptors came from a man aged 18 to 30 in good health. The CDR3 runs from the conserved cysteine through the conserved F or W.

v_gene	j_gene	CDR3aa
TRBV20-1	TRBJ1-1	CSEGVAGGESAFF
TRBV19	TRBJ1-5	CASSINVWGRQRNQPQHF
TRBV6-5	TRBJ2-7	CASSYGDTPLYEQYF
TRBV24-1	TRBJ2-1	CATNQPGPPNEQFF
TRBV6-1	TRBJ2-2	CASSDGTSGSRTGELFF
TRBV3-1	TRBJ2-1	CASSLQGAYNEQFF
TRBV5-1	TRBJ1-1	CASSSGGQMNTEAFF
TRBV7-2	TRBJ1-3	CASDRGLGNTIYF
TRBV5-1	TRBJ2-3	CASSLIPVRAGLTDTQYF
TRBV5-1	TRBJ2-1	CASSLGQGANEQFF
TRBV20-1	TRBJ2-1	CSARVGLAVTYNEQFF
TRBV5-1	TRBJ2-1	CASSFGESYNEQFF
TRBV5-1	TRBJ2-1	CASSGGGLATIYNEQFF
TRBV29-1	TRBJ2-3	CSIRGSGNTQYF
TRBV2	TRBJ1-5	CASRGLGSQPQHF
TRBV7-9	TRBJ2-7	CASSRLGAYEQYF
TRBV10-3	TRBJ1-1	CAIRAVAQQRLNTEAFF
TRBV5-1	TRBJ2-7	CASSRFGDRGLSSSYEQYF
TRBV12-3/TRBV12-4	TRBJ1-6	CASSRDLRNSPLHF
TRBV29-1	TRBJ2-3	CSVDTAQHSTDTQYF
TRBV20-1	TRBJ2-1	CSGRRQYNEQFF
TRBV30	TRBJ1-4	CAWSVGGRKLFF
TRBV3-1	TRBJ2-5	CASSPGTIGQETQYF
TRBV4-1	TRBJ1-5	CASSQRQFGNQPQHF
TRBV20-1	TRBJ2-7	CSVRGGSSYEQYF
TRBV10-3	TRBJ2-1	CAISESQDYNEQFF
TRBV7-9	TRBJ2-1	CASSFQRDPMSYEQFF
TRBV3-1	TRBJ1-5	CASSQDSQGVTYSNQPQHF
TRBV5-6	TRBJ2-3	CASSGSPADTQYF
TRBV5-1	TRBJ2-6	CASSLAQASSGANVLTF
TRBV5-1	TRBJ2-1	CASSLGDSPTYNEQFF
TRBV29-1	TRBJ2-1	CSVEKWDSSYNEQFF
TRBV20-1	TRBJ2-5	CSAISDREQETQYF
TRBV29-1	TRBJ2-3	CSVAGLYTDTQYF
TRBV7-9	TRBJ1-2	CASSPGLEYGYTF
TRBV15	TRBJ2-5	CATSGNRAEGETQYF
TRBV4-1	TRBJ2-1	CASSQLAGHNEQFF
TRBV6-5	TRBJ1-1	CASSYSKGTGSKTEAFF
TRBV28	TRBJ2-7	CASRRTGLYHEQYF
TRBV28	TRBJ2-3	CASSFEGSSTDTQYF
TRBV28	TRBJ2-4	CASSALELAKNIQYF
TRBV5-1	TRBJ2-1	CASSLKGFEQFF
TRBV12-3/TRBV12-4	TRBJ2-5	CASSLGLAGVYQETQYF
TRBV3-1	TRBJ2-5	CASSQALGLNQETQYF
TRBV5-1	TRBJ2-4	CASRADRGRNIQYF
TRBV4-1	TRBJ2-5	CASSQVLIETQYF
TRBV5-1	TRBJ2-3	CASSLHGFSTDTQYF
TRBV12-3/TRBV12-4	TRBJ2-1	CASSLFRGPYNEQFF
TRBV6-1	TRBJ2-4	CASSPHVRGQGNIQYF
TRBV5-5	TRBJ2-5	CASSLLPSGSRGETQYF
TRBV4-2	TRBJ2-1	CASSQEPTGTYNEQFF
TRBV5-1	TRBJ2-3	CASSSGTGGGTDTQYF
TRBV7-9	TRBJ2-7	CASSSGHPPEQYF
TRBV29-1	TRBJ1-1	CSVEGQGDTEAFF
TRBV6-5	TRBJ1-5	CASSYSMSGQPQHF